The following is a TCR beta chain sequence with its context. The repertoire was sequenced with immunoSEQ multiplex PCR; TCRdb's copy has only in-frame clones and lacks some. The data show under 65,000 clones, with roughly 90% seen just once and under 5% held by the top ten. CDR3 length equals 13 residues. Germline assignment: CDR1 SGHTA and CDR2 FQGNSA. Deletions cut 0 bases from V and 6 bases from J, with 6 bases between. The entry originates in a study of technical replicates of blood from several donors. The receptor was derived from a human donor in good health. Some clones in this sample may be carry-over from other donors' samples. This chain uses TRBV7-2 with TRBJ2-1; the D is unclear. Sequenced input: PBMCs. CDR3 protein: CASSLAVGNEQFF. CDR3 DNA: TGTGCCAGCAGCTTAGCGGTCGGCAATGAGCAGTTCTTC.